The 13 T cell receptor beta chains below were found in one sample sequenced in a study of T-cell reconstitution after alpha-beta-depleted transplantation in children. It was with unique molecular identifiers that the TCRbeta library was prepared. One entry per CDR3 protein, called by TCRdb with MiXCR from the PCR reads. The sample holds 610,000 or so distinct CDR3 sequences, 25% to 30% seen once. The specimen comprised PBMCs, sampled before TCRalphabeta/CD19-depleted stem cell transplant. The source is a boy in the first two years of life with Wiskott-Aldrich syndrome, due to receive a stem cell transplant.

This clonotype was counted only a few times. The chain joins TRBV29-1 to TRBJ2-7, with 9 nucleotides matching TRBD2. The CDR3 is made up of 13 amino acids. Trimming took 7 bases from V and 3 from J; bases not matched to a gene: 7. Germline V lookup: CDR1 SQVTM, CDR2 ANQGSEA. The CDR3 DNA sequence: TGCAGCGGGACGGTAGCGGGAGTCTACGAGCAGTACTTC. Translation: CSGTVAGVYEQYF.

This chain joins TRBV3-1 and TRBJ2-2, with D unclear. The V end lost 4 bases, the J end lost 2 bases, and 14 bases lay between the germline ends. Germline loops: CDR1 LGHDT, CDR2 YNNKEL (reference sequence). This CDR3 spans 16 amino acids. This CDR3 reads CASSLGDRINTGELFF. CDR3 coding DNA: TGTGCCAGCAGCCTCGGAGATCGTATCAACACCGGGGAGCTGTTTTTT.

Here the CDR3 DNA reads TGCAGTGCTACGACAGGGTCCCCCTACGAGCAGTACTTC. It encodes CSATTGSPYEQYF. The chain joins TRBV20-1 to TRBJ2-7; 7 bases agree with TRBD1. With V trimmed by 4 bases and J by 2 bases, 5 bases remained unmatched. The CDR3 runs 13 residues. Germline values: CDR1 DFQATT, CDR2 SNEGSKA (reference sequence).

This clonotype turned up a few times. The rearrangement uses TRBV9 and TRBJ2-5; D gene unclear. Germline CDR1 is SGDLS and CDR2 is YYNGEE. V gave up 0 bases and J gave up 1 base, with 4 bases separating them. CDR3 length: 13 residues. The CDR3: CASSVASQETQYF. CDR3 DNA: TGTGCCAGCAGCGTAGCCTCCCAAGAGACCCAGTACTTC.

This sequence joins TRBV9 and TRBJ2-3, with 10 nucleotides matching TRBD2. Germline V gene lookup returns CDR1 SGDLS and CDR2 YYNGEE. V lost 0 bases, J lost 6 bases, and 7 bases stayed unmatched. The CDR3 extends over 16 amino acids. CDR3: CASSVASGRAIDTQYF. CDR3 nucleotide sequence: TGTGCCAGCAGCGTAGCCAGCGGGAGGGCCATCGATACGCAGTATTTT.

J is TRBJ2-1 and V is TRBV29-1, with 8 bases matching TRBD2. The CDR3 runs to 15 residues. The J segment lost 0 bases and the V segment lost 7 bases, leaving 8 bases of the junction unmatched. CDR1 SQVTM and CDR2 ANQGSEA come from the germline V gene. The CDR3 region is CSAATSGGSYNEQFF. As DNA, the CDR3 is TGCAGCGCCGCTACTAGCGGCGGCTCCTACAATGAGCAGTTCTTC.

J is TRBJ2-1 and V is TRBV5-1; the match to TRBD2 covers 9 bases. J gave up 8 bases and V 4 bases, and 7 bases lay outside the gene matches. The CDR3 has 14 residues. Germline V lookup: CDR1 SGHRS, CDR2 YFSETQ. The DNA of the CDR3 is TGCGCCAGCAGCGACGGGACTAGCAGGGATGAGCAGTTCTTC. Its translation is CASSDGTSRDEQFF.

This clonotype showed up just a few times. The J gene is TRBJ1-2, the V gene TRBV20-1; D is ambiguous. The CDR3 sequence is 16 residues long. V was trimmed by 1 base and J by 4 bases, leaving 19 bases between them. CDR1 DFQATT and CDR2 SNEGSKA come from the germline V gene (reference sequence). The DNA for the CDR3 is TGCAGTGCTAGAGTAAAGGGATGGAGGGCCGGCTATGGCTACACCTTC. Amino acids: CSARVKGWRAGYGYTF.

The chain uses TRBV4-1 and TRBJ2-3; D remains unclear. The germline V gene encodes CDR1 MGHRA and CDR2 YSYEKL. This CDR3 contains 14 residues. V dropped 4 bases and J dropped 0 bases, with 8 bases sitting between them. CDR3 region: CASSRPRSTDTQYF. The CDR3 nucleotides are TGCGCCAGCAGCCGACCTCGGAGCACAGATACGCAGTATTTT.

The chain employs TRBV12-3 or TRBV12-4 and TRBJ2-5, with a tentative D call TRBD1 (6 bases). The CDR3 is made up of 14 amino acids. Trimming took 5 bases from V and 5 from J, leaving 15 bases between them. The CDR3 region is CASSEQGFGETQYF. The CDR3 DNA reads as TGTGCCAGCAGTGAACAGGGTTTCGGGGAGACCCAGTACTTC.

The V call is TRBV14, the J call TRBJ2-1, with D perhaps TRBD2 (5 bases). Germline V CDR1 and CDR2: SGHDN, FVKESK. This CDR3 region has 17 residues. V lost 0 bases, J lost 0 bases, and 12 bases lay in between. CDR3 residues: CASSQEYAGLSYNEQFF. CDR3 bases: TGTGCCAGCAGCCAAGAATATGCCGGACTCTCCTACAATGAGCAGTTCTTC.

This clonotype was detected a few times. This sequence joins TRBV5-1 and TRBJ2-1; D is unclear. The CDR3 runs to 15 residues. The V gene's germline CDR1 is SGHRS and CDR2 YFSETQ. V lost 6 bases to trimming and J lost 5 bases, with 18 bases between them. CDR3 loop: CASTHSDPRNNEQFF. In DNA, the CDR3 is TGCGCCAGCACCCACTCCGACCCCAGAAACAATGAGCAGTTCTTC.

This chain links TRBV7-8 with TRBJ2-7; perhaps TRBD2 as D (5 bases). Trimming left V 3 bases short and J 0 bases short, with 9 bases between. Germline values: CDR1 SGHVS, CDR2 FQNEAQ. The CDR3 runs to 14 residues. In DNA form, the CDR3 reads TGTGCCAGCAGCTTCGGGATCAGCTCCTACGAGCAGTACTTC. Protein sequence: CASSFGISSYEQYF.